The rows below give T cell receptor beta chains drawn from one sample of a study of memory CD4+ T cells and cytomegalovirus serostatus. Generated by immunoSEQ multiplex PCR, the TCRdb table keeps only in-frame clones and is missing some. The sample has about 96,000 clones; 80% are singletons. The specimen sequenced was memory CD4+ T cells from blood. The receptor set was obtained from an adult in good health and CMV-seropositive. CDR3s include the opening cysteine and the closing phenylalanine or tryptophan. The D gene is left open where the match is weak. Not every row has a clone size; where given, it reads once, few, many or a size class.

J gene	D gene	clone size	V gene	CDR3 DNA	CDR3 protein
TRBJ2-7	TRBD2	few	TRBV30	TGTGCCCCACGCCATAATCTAGCGGGGCGGGCGTTCTCCTACGAGCAGTACTTC	CAPRHNLAGRAFSYEQYF
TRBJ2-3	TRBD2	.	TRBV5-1	TGCGCCAGCAGCCGAACTAGCGGGAGTGTGTTTAGCACAGATACGCAGTATTTT	CASSRTSGSVFSTDTQYF
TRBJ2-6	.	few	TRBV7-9	TGTGCCAGCAGCTTGGCCCAGGGGACTGGGGCCAACGTCCTGACTTTC	CASSLAQGTGANVLTF
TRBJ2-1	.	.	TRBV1	TGCACCAGCAGCCCTCTAGCGGGAGGGCCCCATGAGCAGTTCTTC	CTSSPLAGGPHEQFF
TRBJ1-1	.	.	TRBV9	TGTGCCAGCAGCCCCGGGGGTGGCAGTATGAACACTGAAGCTTTCTTT	CASSPGGGSMNTEAFF
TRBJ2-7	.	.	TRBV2	TGTGCCAGCAGACAGAGCTACGAGCAGTACTTC	CASRQSYEQYF
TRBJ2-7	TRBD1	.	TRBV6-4	TGTGCCAGCAGACGGGACAGGGGGAACCTCTACGAGCAGTACTTC	CASRRDRGNLYEQYF
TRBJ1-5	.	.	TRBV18	TGTGCCAGCTCACCATCGGGCCCGGGGGGTAGCAATCAGCCCCAGCATTTT	CASSPSGPGGSNQPQHF
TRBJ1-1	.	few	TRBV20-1	TGCAGTACTGAACGGGACACTGAAGCTTTCTTT	CSTERDTEAFF
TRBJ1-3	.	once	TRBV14	TGTGCCAGCAGCCCGTCCATTGGAAACACCATATATTTT	CASSPSIGNTIYF
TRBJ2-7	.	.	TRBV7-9	TGTGCCAGCAGCCCCCTGGGCGAGCAGTACTTC	CASSPLGEQYF
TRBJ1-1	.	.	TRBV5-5	TGTGCCAGCAGCTCAATGCCAAGGGACACTGAAGCTTTCTTT	CASSSMPRDTEAFF
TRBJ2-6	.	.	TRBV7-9	TGTGCCAGCAGCCGAGGGGGCTCTGGGGCCAACGTCCTGACTTTC	CASSRGGSGANVLTF
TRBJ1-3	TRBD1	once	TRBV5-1	TGCGCCAGCAGCTTAAAAGAAATTACAGGGGTTATGTCTGGAAACACCATATATTTT	CASSLKEITGVMSGNTIYF
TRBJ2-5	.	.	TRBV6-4	TGTGCCAGCAGCCCACTAGGGGACCAAGAGACCCAGTACTTC	CASSPLGDQETQYF
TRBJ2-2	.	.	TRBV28	TGTGCCAGCAGTCTCGATCGACAGGTAGACACCGGGGAGCTGTTTTTT	CASSLDRQVDTGELFF
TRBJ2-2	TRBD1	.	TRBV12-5	TGTGCTAGTGGTTCGCGGACAGGGGGCCTCAACACCGGGGAGCTGTTTTTT	CASGSRTGGLNTGELFF